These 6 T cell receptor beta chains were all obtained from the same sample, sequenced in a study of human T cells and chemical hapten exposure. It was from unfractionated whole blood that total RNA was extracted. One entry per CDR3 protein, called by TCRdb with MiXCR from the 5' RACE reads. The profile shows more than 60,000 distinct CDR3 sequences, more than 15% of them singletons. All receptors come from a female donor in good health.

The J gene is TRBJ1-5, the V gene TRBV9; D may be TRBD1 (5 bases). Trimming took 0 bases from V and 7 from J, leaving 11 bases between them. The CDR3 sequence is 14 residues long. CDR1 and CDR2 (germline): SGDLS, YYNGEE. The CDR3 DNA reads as TGTGCCAGCAGCGTAGGGGAGCGGGGGCAGCCCCAGCATTTT. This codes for CASSVGERGQPQHF.

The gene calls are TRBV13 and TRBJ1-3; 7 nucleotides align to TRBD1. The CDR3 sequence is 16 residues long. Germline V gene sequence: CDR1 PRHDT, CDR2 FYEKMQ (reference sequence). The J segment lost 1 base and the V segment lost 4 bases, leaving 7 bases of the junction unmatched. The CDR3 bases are TGTGCCAGCAGCTCCGGACAGGTATCTTCTGGAAACACCATATATTTT. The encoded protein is CASSSGQVSSGNTIYF.

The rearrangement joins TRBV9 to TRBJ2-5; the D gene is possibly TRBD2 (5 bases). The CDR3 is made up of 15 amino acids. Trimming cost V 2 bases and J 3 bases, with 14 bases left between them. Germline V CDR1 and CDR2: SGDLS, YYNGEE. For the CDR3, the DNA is TGTGCCAGCAGCGTGTCTAGCCGAAGAGAAGAGACCCAGTACTTC. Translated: CASSVSSRREETQYF.

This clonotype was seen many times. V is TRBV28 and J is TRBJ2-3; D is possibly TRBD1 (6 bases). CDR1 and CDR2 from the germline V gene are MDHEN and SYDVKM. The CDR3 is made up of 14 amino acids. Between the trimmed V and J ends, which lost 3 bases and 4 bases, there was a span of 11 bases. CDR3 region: CASSFSRGADTQYF. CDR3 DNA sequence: TGTGCCAGCAGTTTCAGCAGGGGAGCAGATACGCAGTATTTT. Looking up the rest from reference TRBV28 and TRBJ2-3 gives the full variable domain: DVKVTQSSRYLVKRTGEKVFLECVQDMDHENMFWYRQDPGLGLRLIYFSYDVKMKEKGDIPEGYSVSREKKERFSLILESASTNQTSMYLCASSFSRGADTQYFGPGTRLTVL.

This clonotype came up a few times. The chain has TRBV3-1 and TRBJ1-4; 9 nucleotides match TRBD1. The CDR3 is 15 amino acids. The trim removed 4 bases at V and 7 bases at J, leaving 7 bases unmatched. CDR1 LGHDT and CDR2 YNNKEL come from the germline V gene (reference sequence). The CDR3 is CASSRTGQGTEKLFF. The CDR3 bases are TGTGCCAGCAGCCGCACGGGACAGGGTACTGAAAAACTGTTTTTT.

CDR3 nucleotides: TGTGCCAGCAGCTTAGAGCACATAGGCACAGATACGCAGTATTTT. It yields the protein CASSLEHIGTDTQYF. V usage is TRBV7-8 and J usage is TRBJ2-3; no firm D call. Germline V gene lookup returns CDR1 SGHVS and CDR2 FQNEAQ. V gave up 1 base and J gave up 1 base, with 9 bases separating them. The CDR3 length is 15 residues. The whole variable domain, filled in from reference TRBV7-8 and TRBJ2-3, reads GAGVSQSPRYKVAKRGQDVALRCDPISGHVSLFWYQQALGQGPEFLTYFQNEAQLDKSGLPSDRFFAERPEGSVSTLKIQRTQQEDSAVYLCASSLEHIGTDTQYFGPGTRLTVL.